One and the same sample provided the 15 T cell receptor beta chains below, sequenced in a study of tumor and adjacent non-tumor tissue in lung cancer. The template was RNA from unsorted bulk tissue. This non-tumor lung sample came from over 3 cm beyond the tumor edge. Three rounds of nested PCR, following a modified ARM-PCR protocol, produced the TCRbeta library. TCRdb processed the multiplex PCR reads anew with MiXCR; each CDR3 protein has one entry. The data hold 50,000 to 60,000 distinct CDR3 sequences, with about 79% observed a single time. The sequencing sample was made of distant non-tumor lung tissue. Every receptor here comes from an older woman with non-small cell lung cancer.

Comments on this clonotype: Here the CDR3 omits its conserved ending phenylalanine or tryptophan, so a read error is the likely source. The rearrangement links TRBV29-1 to TRBJ2-7, with D tentatively TRBD2 (6 bases). CDR3 size: 13 residues. Germline V CDR1 and CDR2: SQVTM, ANQGSEA. Trimming shortened V by 5 bases and J by 0 bases, and 11 bases separated the two germline ends. CDR3 loop: CSVSAGTSYEQYL. The DNA for the CDR3 is TGCAGCGTTTCGGCGGGGACCTCCTACGAGCAGTACCTC.

V is TRBV29-1 and J is TRBJ1-1, with 7 bases matching TRBD1. The CDR3 consists of 15 residues. Trimming took 7 bases from V and 2 from J; bases not matched to a gene: 13. CDR1 and CDR2 (germline): SQVTM, ANQGSEA. CDR3: CSADWFGQDNTEAFF. CDR3 sequence (DNA): TGCAGCGCCGATTGGTTCGGACAGGATAACACTGAAGCTTTCTTT. Supplemented by reference TRBV29-1 and TRBJ1-1, the full variable domain reads SAVISQKPSRDICQRGTSLTIQCQVDSQVTMMFWYRQQPGQSLTLIATANQGSEATYESGFVIDKFPISRPNLTFSTLTVSNMSPEDSSIYLCSADWFGQDNTEAFFGQGTRLTVV.

Comment on this clonotype: Germline and junction disagree at one end, which may indicate a read error. The chain uses TRBV6-1 and TRBJ2-1, with a possible D match to TRBD2 (6 bases). Germline V gives CDR1 MNHNS, CDR2 SASEGT. The CDR3 is made up of 16 amino acids. CDR3 nucleotides: TGTGCCAGCAGTGAAAACCACGGGAGCTCCTACAACGAGCAGTTCTTC. Its protein is CASSENHGSSYNEQFF.

Points on this clonotype: A much larger clone is a single base away; this may be a read error. The rearrangement joins TRBV20-1 to TRBJ2-7, with 8 positions matching TRBD2. J lost 7 bases, V lost 4 bases, and 15 bases had no gene match. The CDR3 is 15 amino acids. Germline V CDR1 and CDR2: DFQATT, SNEGSKA (reference sequence). As DNA, the CDR3 is TGCAGTGCTATAGCTGTGCGGGGGGACCCCAATGAGCAGTACTTC. It codes for CSAIAVRGDPNEQYF.

Note on this clonotype: This is likely a read error, given that the CDR3 carries no conserved phenylalanine or tryptophan at its end. The V and J genes are TRBV14 and TRBJ1-1, with TRBD1 matching over 9 bases. The CDR3 length is 12 residues. From germline, CDR1 is SGHDN and CDR2 FVKESK. The CDR3 loop is CTSSRDRVGAFL. CDR3 coding DNA: TGTACCAGCAGCCGGGACAGGGTGGGAGCTTTCCTT.

The J gene is TRBJ2-5, the V gene TRBV11-2; 7 positions match TRBD1. The CDR3 runs 15 residues. The V gene end was trimmed by 9 bases and the J gene end by 7 bases; junction bases not matched to a gene: 17. Germline CDR1 reads SGHAT; CDR2 reads FQNNGV. CDR3 protein: CASRSTGTRGGTQYF. In DNA, the CDR3 is TGTGCCAGTAGGTCGACAGGGACAAGGGGCGGGACCCAGTACTTC.

This clonotype was counted ten times or more. The gene calls are TRBV30 and TRBJ1-1; D gene uncertain. This CDR3 has 13 amino acids. Trimming removed 0 bases at V and 7 bases at J, with 12 bases between. Germline V CDR1 and CDR2: GTSNPN, SVGIG (reference sequence). The CDR3: CAWSVSRLDEAFF. Here the CDR3 DNA reads TGTGCCTGGAGTGTATCGAGACTAGATGAAGCTTTCTTT.

With regard to this clonotype: In this CDR3 the conserved last residue, phenylalanine or tryptophan, is missing, so a read error is likely. The J gene is TRBJ2-7, the V gene TRBV29-1, with TRBD1 as a possible D gene (6 bases). Trimming pared 7 bases from V and 6 bases from J, leaving 22 bases between. The CDR3 runs 14 residues. From germline, CDR1 is SQVTM and CDR2 ANQGSEA. CDR3 DNA sequence: TGCAGCGCTTACACAGGGTCGGCTACTGGCGAGCAGTACCTC. Its translation is CSAYTGSATGEQYL.

Remarks on this clonotype: The conserved phenylalanine or tryptophan normally closing the CDR3 is absent here, so this likely arose from a read error. This rearrangement joins TRBV10-2 to TRBJ1-1; D not resolved. Germline V lookup: CDR1 WSHSY, CDR2 SAAADI. Trimming cost V 0 bases and J 1 base, with 9 bases left between them. This CDR3 spans 15 amino acids. The CDR3 coding sequence is TGCGCCAGCAGTGAGTCCGGAAGGGCGAACACTGAAGCTTTCTCT. The encoded protein is CASSESGRANTEAFS.

This clonotype was found a few times. An end of the junction differs from the germline gene, which may be a read error. The chain carries TRBV4-1 and TRBJ2-1, with TRBD2 identical over 12 bases. CDR3 length: 16 residues. Germline CDR1 reads MGHRA; CDR2 reads YSYEKL. The CDR3 loop is CASSRPASGGASEQFF. In DNA form, the CDR3 reads TGTGCCAGCAGCCGCCCAGCTAGCGGGGGGGCCAGTGAGCAGTTCTTC.

For this clonotype: An end of the junction does not agree with germline; a read error may underlie this. The chain carries TRBV6-1 and TRBJ2-5; TRBD1 matches at 7 bases. Looked up from germline, CDR1 is MNHNS and CDR2 is SASEGT. The CDR3 has 14 residues. The CDR3 loop reads CTSSTGQWEETHYF. For the CDR3, the DNA is TGTACCAGCAGTACGGGACAGTGGGAAGAGACCCACTACTTC.

Details on this clonotype: The junction and the germline gene differ at one end; a read error may be behind it. This chain links TRBV7-9 with TRBJ2-7; 7 positions match TRBD2. Germline V lookup: CDR1 SEHNR, CDR2 FQNEAQ (reference sequence). The CDR3 is 14 amino acids. In DNA form, the CDR3 reads TGTGCCAGCAGCTTAGGAGCGGGATCTCACGAGCAGTACTTT. It yields the protein CASSLGAGSHEQYF.

As to this clonotype: The junction differs from germline at one of its ends, possibly a read error. CDR3 sequence: CACRPGQNWDTQYF. The CDR3 bases are TGTGCCTGCAGACCGGGACAGAATTGGGATACGCAGTATTTT. The chain links TRBV28 to TRBJ2-3; TRBD1 matches 7 bases. The CDR3 sequence is 14 residues long. Germline V gene data show CDR1 as MDHEN and CDR2 as SYDVKM.

The V gene is TRBV28, the J gene TRBJ2-5, with 9 bases aligning to TRBD1. The V gene's germline CDR1 is MDHEN and CDR2 SYDVKM. The CDR3 is 13 amino acids. V dropped 7 bases and J dropped 7; count of bases not matched to a gene: 7. CDR3: CASTWTGDGTQYF. In DNA, the CDR3 is TGTGCCAGCACTTGGACAGGGGATGGGACCCAGTACTTC.

There are many counts of this clonotype. The rearrangement uses TRBV5-1 and TRBJ2-2, with D tentatively TRBD1 (6 bases). Trimming took off 2 bases at V and 1 base at J, with 15 bases between the two ends. The CDR3 length is 17 residues. Per germline, CDR1 SGHRS and CDR2 YFSETQ. The CDR3 loop is CASSFRQTGLNTGELFF. The CDR3 DNA reads TGCGCCAGCAGCTTCCGGCAAACAGGGCTGAACACCGGGGAGCTGTTTTTT.